This T cell receptor beta chain derives from a study of cytomegalovirus exposure and HLA in healthy donors. On the study more broadly: There were 100 million to 130 million unique TCR beta sequences, drawn from roughly 200 million T cells, in an earlier analysis.

Notes on the study in general: It was taken for granted in presence/absence analyses that sequencing depth across donors was roughly uniform. In a later analysis, most CMV-associated TCR beta chains appeared HLA-restricted. The authors listed some 150 TCR beta chains as cytomegalovirus-associated.

This clone was observed a handful of times. Antigen unknown. PCR involved 60 Vbeta and 13 Jbeta primers. Here immunoSEQ multiplex PCR was the method, and the copy in TCRdb shows in-frame clones only, minus some. The table has more than 60,000 clones, nearly 80% seen once. Sequencing was carried out using PBMCs. This TCR was sampled from a woman in her thirties or forties in good health and CMV-seropositive.

Written as DNA, the CDR3 is TGTGCCAGCAGCTTACTAGGAAATGACAATGAGCAGTTCTTC. Protein product: CASSLLGNDNEQFF. The J gene is TRBJ2-1, the V gene TRBV11-1; no definite D call. This CDR3 comprises 14 residues. Germline V CDR1 and CDR2: SGHAT, FQDESV (reference sequence). Trimming took off 2 bases at V and 5 bases at J, with 10 bases between the two ends. Combining the CDR3 with reference TRBV11-1 and TRBJ2-1 gives the whole variable domain EAEVAQSPRYKITEKSQAVAFWCDPISGHATLYWYRQILGQGPELLVQFQDESVVDDSQLPKDRFSAERLKGVDSTLKIQPAELGDSAMYLCASSLLGNDNEQFFGPGTRLTVL.